This T cell receptor (beta chain) comes out of a study of shared T cell receptors in the human thymus. The method was immunoSEQ multiplex PCR; TCRdb's version includes in-frame clones alone and lacks a portion of them. This sample has around 340,000 clones, with 85% to 95% found just once. The germline CDR1 and CDR2 sequences are MNHNS and SASEGT. Trimming removed 0 bases at V and 2 bases at J, with 18 bases between. The CDR3 totals 18 residues. The TCR originated in a human donor. The sample consisted of thymocytes. The genes are TRBV6-1 and TRBJ2-3; D is unresolved. CDR3 in DNA: TGTGCCAGCAGTGAAGCGAAGGATCTTGTACCGAACACAGATACGCAGTATTTT. The encoded protein is CASSEAKDLVPNTDTQYF.